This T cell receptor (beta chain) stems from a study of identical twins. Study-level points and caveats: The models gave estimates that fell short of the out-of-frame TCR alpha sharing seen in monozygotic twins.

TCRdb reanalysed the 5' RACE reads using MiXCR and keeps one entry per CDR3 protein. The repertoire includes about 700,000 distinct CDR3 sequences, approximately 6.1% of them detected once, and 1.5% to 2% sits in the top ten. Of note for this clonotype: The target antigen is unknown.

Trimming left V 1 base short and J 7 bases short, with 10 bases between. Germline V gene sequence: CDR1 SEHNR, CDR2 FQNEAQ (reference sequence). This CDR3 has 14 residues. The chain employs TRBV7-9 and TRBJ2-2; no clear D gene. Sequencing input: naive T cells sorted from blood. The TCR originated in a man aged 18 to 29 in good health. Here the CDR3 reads CASSLGPIGGELFF. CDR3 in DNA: TGTGCCAGCAGCTTAGGGCCCATCGGCGGGGAGCTGTTTTTT.